This T cell receptor beta chain was obtained from a study of blood T cells in healthy people across ages. Looked up from germline, CDR1 is DFQATT and CDR2 is SNEGSKA (reference sequence). J lost 8 bases, V lost 6 bases, and 9 bases had no gene match. The CDR3 length is 12 residues. The table lists this clonotype with a few counts. Its antigen is not identified. The second PCR ran roughly 6 to 12 cycles with a sample-barcoded 5' primer and J-beta primers. A 12-random-nucleotide template-switch adaptor tagged each cDNA molecule. TCRdb re-called the 5' RACE reads with MiXCR, one entry per CDR3 protein. The sample records some 690,000 distinct CDR3 sequences, approximately 21% being singletons. Study-level findings and limits: When set beside aged donors, long-lived donors presented more naive CD4+ cells and higher diversity. Age brought a roughly linear fall in TCR beta diversity measured per million T cells.

The clonotype was recovered from a man aged 65 to 85 in good health. The sequencing sample was made of blood. V gene TRBV20-1 combines with J gene TRBJ1-2; 7 bases agree with TRBD1. The CDR3 reads CSALTGSYGYTF. The CDR3 DNA reads TGCAGTGCGTTGACAGGGAGTTACGGCTACACCTTC.